This T cell receptor beta chain is from a study of blood T cell repertoires in COVID-19 (dated by TCRdb to the early 2020s). For the study in its entirety: Samples covering the acute and convalescent phases of COVID-19 were provided by collaborators in the United States, Italy and Spain. The prospective study material was composed of cDNA or gDNA derived from T cells, B-cell-depleted T cells, or PBMCs. The samples were drawn from two sources: the first 160 participants of the ongoing ImmuneRACE study, and approximately 1,300 subjects contributed by 6 global collaborators. The repertoires were released in a freely available public database intended as a resource for research on the immune response to SARS-CoV-2. A de-identified subject ID, COVID-19 status, age in years and sex were almost always included in the sample metadata. Subjects who had been exposed to COVID-19, were actively infected with it, or had recovered from it provided the deeply sampled blood TCRbeta repertoires that made up the dataset. HLA class I and class II types, where available, came from metadata supplied by the sample provider rather than from assay-based typing.

On this clone itself: It lacks a known antigen. No base qualities exist here, and no much larger clone lies one base off it. The sample has other DNA sequences that encode this CDR3 too.

TCRbeta CDR3 regions were amplified from genomic DNA by means of the immunoSEQ Assay, a bias-controlled multiplex PCR. On the study's bioinformatics: Within the assay, amplification of reference gene primers was used to estimate how many nucleated cells each sample contained. To quantify the absolute abundance of each unique TCRbeta CDR3 rearrangement, sequence reads were collapsed and filtered. Productive Simpson clonality was computed per sample as the square root of Simpson's diversity index over productive rearrangements. TCRdb limited this immuneACCESS table to in-frame rearrangements with V and J called. A share of clones is missing; checked studies link under half to unresolved V genes, and the rest is unexplained. V, J and clone size are taken as reported in that table, and D and trimming were inferred from the DNA itself. This sample has 310,000 or so clones in its table, and approximately 89% of those were observed once. The ten largest account for about 9.9% of the sample.

Enrolling through a virtual design, the prospective study's participants ranged in age from roughly 18 to 95 years and lived across 24 United States geographic areas. To assign participants to cohorts, the prospective study relied on clinical history that participants themselves reported in a screening survey and a study questionnaire. For ImmuneRACE Cohort 3, a participant was defined as recovered based on two consecutive negative NP/OP PCR tests, clearance by a healthcare professional, or resolution of symptoms. Mobile phlebotomists in the prospective study collected whole blood, serum and a nasopharyngeal or oropharyngeal swab from every participant. Participants in the prospective study had the option to provide additional blood draws and questionnaires over a roughly 2-month period. Prospective study blood samples were shipped either frozen or at room temperature before DNA extraction. The paper as a whole reports these results and caveats: The amount of clinical and demographic metadata varied by source and participant and was provided uncurated.

The CDR3 contains 14 residues, cysteine and phenylalanine counted. Only CDR3 DNA is held: 42 bases, read in frame from base 1. V loses 6 bases of germline sequence and J loses 0 bases, and the interval between the two ends is 8 bases. From a lookup of the germline V gene (reference sequence), CDR1 and CDR2 are LNHDA and SQIVND. The rearranged chain carries TRBV19 and TRBJ1-4; the D gene assignment is ambiguous. This sequence originates from a woman between 40 and 55 years old who had recovered from COVID-19. The source material was PBMCs or T cells enriched from blood (not recorded which). Here the CDR3 is given as CASRGGATNEKLFF. The DNA reads TGTGCCAGTAGGGGAGGTGCAACTAATGAAAAACTGTTTTTT.